This TCR beta chain was captured by sequencing in a study of CXCR3-negative and CXCR3-positive naive CD8 T cells. Of note for this clonotype: What it recognizes is unknown.

This CDR3 is 13 amino acids long. The germline gives CDR1 SQVTM, CDR2 ANQGSEA. TRB cDNA libraries were made by UMI-labeled 5' RACE. Reanalyzing the 5' RACE reads, TCRdb keeps one entry per CDR3 protein, without DNA. The sample data list under 7,000 distinct CDR3 sequences. Whole-study findings and limits: TRB CDR3s of CXCR3-positive naive cells were more hydrophobic than those of CXCR3-negative naive cells.

Sample: naive CXCR3+ CD8+ T cells from blood. The sample's subset: CD45RO-CCR7+CD27+CD95- naive CD8+ T cells expressing CXCR3 (TNR3+). This sequence originates from a human donor in good health. Some clones in this sample may be carry-over from other donors' samples. The chain combines TRBV29-1 with TRBJ2-2. The CDR3: CSVGQANTGELFF.